This T cell receptor (beta chain) was recorded in a study of blood T cells in healthy people across ages. A second PCR of roughly 7 to 11 cycles used a sample-barcoded 5' primer and a J-beta primer mix. The study obtained at least 2.5 million CDR3-containing paired-end reads from every sample. Using its own MiXCR run on the 5' RACE reads, TCRdb lists one record per CDR3 protein. The sample contains approximately 2,000,000 distinct CDR3 sequences, approximately 40% of which appear only once. About this clonotype: What it binds is unknown.

Trimming took 3 bases from V and 6 from J, leaving 6 bases between them. The length of the CDR3 is 12 residues. Study-wide results and caveats: The long-lived group displayed more naive CD4+ cells, plus higher diversity, than the aged donors did. Naive and antigen-experienced cells could not be conclusively compared, given unsorted PBMCs.

Every sample gave at least 5 micrograms of total RNA when it was extracted. The chain employs TRBV12-3 or TRBV12-4 and TRBJ2-1; D gene ambiguous. The receptor was derived from a human donor in good health. The material sequenced was blood. CDR3 loop: CASSFLTNEQFF. In nucleotides, the CDR3 is TGTGCCAGCAGTTTTTTGACCAATGAGCAGTTCTTC.